This TCR beta chain was recorded in a study of T-cell memory formation after mild COVID-19. Study-level findings and limits: What remained unconfirmed was the SARS-CoV-2 specificity of second-wave clones peaking on day 37. Pre-infection memory showed some responding clones, and this suggested that cross-reactive memory joined.

The CDR3 is made up of 12 amino acids. Trimming cost V 6 bases and J 8 bases, with 10 bases left between them. Notes on this clonotype: Its antigen is still unknown.

MiXCR, run by TCRdb on the 5' RACE reads, gives a single entry per CDR3 protein. Here the sample spans 450,000 to 700,000 distinct CDR3 sequences, about a sixth being singletons. Sequencing was carried out using PBMCs or a T cell subset sorted from them (not recorded which). This TCR was recovered from an adult woman who had mild COVID-19 (a few samples of this study predate the infection). Cell type and time point are not known. The chain employs TRBV12-3 or TRBV12-4 and TRBJ2-2; D gene uncertain. The CDR3 protein is CASRSDQGELFF. CDR3 nucleotide sequence: TGTGCCAGCAGGAGTGACCAGGGGGAGCTGTTTTTT.